The rows below give T cell receptor beta chains drawn from one sample of a study of molecular identifiers for immune sequencing clone quantification. TCRdb reprocessed the PCR reads with MiXCR, giving one entry per CDR3 protein. The table lists more than 450,000 distinct CDR3 sequences, about a quarter of them singletons. Sequenced material: naive CD8+ T cells from blood, with Jurkat cell RNA spiked in. The receptors stem from a human donor in good health. Some libraries in this study had Jurkat cell RNA spiked in. Both conserved end residues are part of each CDR3. The order of the fields is CDR3 DNA, CDR3 protein, J gene, V gene, D gene, clone size. The D gene is left open where the match is weak. Clone size, where shown, is once, few, many, or a class for clones that have expanded.

CDR3nt: TGTGCCAGCAACATTAACGGGGGAAAAGAGCAGTTCTTC
CDR3aa: CASNINGGKEQFF
j_gene: TRBJ2-1
v_gene: TRBV6-2/TRBV6-3
d_gene: -
abundance: -

CDR3nt: TGTGCCAGCAGCTTAGGTCCGGCCTGGACGAGGATCTTC
CDR3aa: CASSLGPAWTRIF
j_gene: TRBJ2-1
v_gene: TRBV11-2
d_gene: -
abundance: -

CDR3nt: TGTGCCATCAGGACCGGACAGAGCTCTGGAAACACCATATATTTT
CDR3aa: CAIRTGQSSGNTIYF
j_gene: TRBJ1-3
v_gene: TRBV10-3
d_gene: -
abundance: -

CDR3nt: TGTGCCAGTACCCCGACCGGGGGGAATCAGCCCCAGCATTTT
CDR3aa: CASTPTGGNQPQHF
j_gene: TRBJ1-5
v_gene: TRBV19
d_gene: -
abundance: -

CDR3nt: TGTGCCAGCAGTGTTTGGAGGGAAGGAGAGAACACTGAAGCTTTCTTT
CDR3aa: CASSVWREGENTEAFF
j_gene: TRBJ1-1
v_gene: TRBV2
d_gene: -
abundance: once

CDR3nt: TGCAATTCTCTCAAGAGGGGGACTAGCGGGGGCCTAACCGGAGATACGCAGTATTTT
CDR3aa: CNSLKRGTSGGLTGDTQYF
j_gene: TRBJ2-3
v_gene: TRBV20-1
d_gene: TRBD2
abundance: few

CDR3nt: TGTGCCAGCAGTGAATTGGCAGAAGCTTTCTTT
CDR3aa: CASSELAEAFF
j_gene: TRBJ1-1
v_gene: TRBV25-1
d_gene: -
abundance: -

CDR3nt: TGTGCCAGCAGTAAGGGGACAGTAGAGGTCTACGAGCAGTACTTC
CDR3aa: CASSKGTVEVYEQYF
j_gene: TRBJ2-7
v_gene: TRBV27
d_gene: TRBD1
abundance: -

CDR3nt: TGTGCCAGCAGCGTCCCAGGGGGCAAGGACACAGATACGCAGTATTTT
CDR3aa: CASSVPGGKDTDTQYF
j_gene: TRBJ2-3
v_gene: TRBV7-9
d_gene: TRBD1
abundance: -

CDR3nt: TGTGTCAGCAGTGAAGATCTAGCGGGAGGACACAATGAGCAGTTCTTC
CDR3aa: CVSSEDLAGGHNEQFF
j_gene: TRBJ2-1
v_gene: TRBV2
d_gene: TRBD2
abundance: -

CDR3nt: TGCAGCGTTGAAGAAGTAGGCCTAAGCTACGAGCAGTACTTC
CDR3aa: CSVEEVGLSYEQYF
j_gene: TRBJ2-7
v_gene: TRBV29-1
d_gene: -
abundance: few

CDR3nt: TGCGCCAGCAGCCAAGATACTAGCGGAACCTACGAGCAGTACTTC
CDR3aa: CASSQDTSGTYEQYF
j_gene: TRBJ2-7
v_gene: TRBV4-3
d_gene: TRBD2
abundance: -

CDR3nt: TGTGCCAGCAGTTTAACAGGGAATATCTACGAGCAGTACTTC
CDR3aa: CASSLTGNIYEQYF
j_gene: TRBJ2-7
v_gene: TRBV28
d_gene: -
abundance: -

CDR3nt: TGTGCCAGCAGCAGAGGGACTAGCTACAATGAGCAGTTCTTC
CDR3aa: CASSRGTSYNEQFF
j_gene: TRBJ2-1
v_gene: TRBV12-3/TRBV12-4
d_gene: TRBD2
abundance: -

CDR3nt: TGTGCCAGCTCCGGGACAGGGGAGGGTAGGCAGTACTTC
CDR3aa: CASSGTGEGRQYF
j_gene: TRBJ2-7
v_gene: TRBV5-4
d_gene: TRBD1
abundance: many

CDR3nt: TGTGCCAGCAGTTCTTGGGATGAGCAGTTCTTC
CDR3aa: CASSSWDEQFF
j_gene: TRBJ2-1
v_gene: TRBV6-6
d_gene: -
abundance: few

CDR3nt: TGTGCCAGCAGTGATCGCCCGGGCCCTACAGATACGCAGTATTTT
CDR3aa: CASSDRPGPTDTQYF
j_gene: TRBJ2-3
v_gene: TRBV6-1
d_gene: -
abundance: once

CDR3nt: TGTGCCAGCAGCTTAGGCGTTGCCGTCTACACCTTC
CDR3aa: CASSLGVAVYTF
j_gene: TRBJ1-2
v_gene: TRBV7-9
d_gene: -
abundance: many

CDR3nt: TGTGCCAGCAGTACTTCCTGGGCGGGGGGGATAGATACGCAGTATTTT
CDR3aa: CASSTSWAGGIDTQYF
j_gene: TRBJ2-3
v_gene: TRBV12-3/TRBV12-4
d_gene: TRBD2
abundance: many

CDR3nt: TGTGCCACCAGCAGAGATCGAGGGGAAGTCTGGAGTAGCGGGGGGGATACCGGGGAGCTGTTTTTT
CDR3aa: CATSRDRGEVWSSGGDTGELFF
j_gene: TRBJ2-2
v_gene: TRBV15
d_gene: TRBD2
abundance: few

CDR3nt: TGTGCCAGCAGCCTATCTAGGAGGCCCTACGAGCAGTACTTC
CDR3aa: CASSLSRRPYEQYF
j_gene: TRBJ2-7
v_gene: TRBV6-5
d_gene: -
abundance: -

CDR3nt: TGTGCCAGCAGCTTGGGTAGCGGAGGCGGCAATGAGCAGTTCTTC
CDR3aa: CASSLGSGGGNEQFF
j_gene: TRBJ2-1
v_gene: TRBV5-6
d_gene: -
abundance: many

CDR3nt: TGTGCCAGCAGTGATGGACAGGGGGTTCAGCCCCAGCATTTT
CDR3aa: CASSDGQGVQPQHF
j_gene: TRBJ1-5
v_gene: TRBV6-1
d_gene: TRBD1
abundance: few

CDR3nt: TGTACCACCAGCAGAGAAAGGCAGGGGGCAGGCACCGGGGAGCTGTTTTTT
CDR3aa: CTTSRERQGAGTGELFF
j_gene: TRBJ2-2
v_gene: TRBV15
d_gene: TRBD1
abundance: -

CDR3nt: -
CDR3aa: CASSFGPGTGTEAFF
j_gene: TRBJ1-1
v_gene: TRBV5-1
d_gene: -
abundance: many

CDR3nt: TGTGCCAGCAGCCCACGACTAGCGGGAGGGCCGGAGGAGCAGTACTTC
CDR3aa: CASSPRLAGGPEEQYF
j_gene: TRBJ2-7
v_gene: TRBV7-9
d_gene: TRBD2
abundance: few

CDR3nt: TGTGCCAGCAGCCGCAGGGGAGGGAATTCACCCCTCCACTTT
CDR3aa: CASSRRGGNSPLHF
j_gene: TRBJ1-6
v_gene: TRBV28
d_gene: -
abundance: -

CDR3nt: TGCAGTGCGCCGGGACTAACTTACGAGCAGTACTTC
CDR3aa: CSAPGLTYEQYF
j_gene: TRBJ2-7
v_gene: TRBV20-1
d_gene: TRBD2
abundance: -

CDR3nt: TGTGCCAGCAGTCCAATAGCGGGAGCGGGGCATGAGCAGTTCTTC
CDR3aa: CASSPIAGAGHEQFF
j_gene: TRBJ2-1
v_gene: TRBV27
d_gene: TRBD2
abundance: many

CDR3nt: TGTGCCAGTAGGGGCAGGGAGCTGTTTTTT
CDR3aa: CASRGRELFF
j_gene: TRBJ2-2
v_gene: TRBV19
d_gene: -
abundance: -

CDR3nt: TGTGCCAGCAGCAACGGGGGGCGCACTGAAGCTTTCTTT
CDR3aa: CASSNGGRTEAFF
j_gene: TRBJ1-1
v_gene: TRBV6-2/TRBV6-3
d_gene: -
abundance: -

CDR3nt: TGTGCCAGCAGCTTATGGGCCAATGAGCAGTTCTTC
CDR3aa: CASSLWANEQFF
j_gene: TRBJ2-1
v_gene: TRBV7-6
d_gene: -
abundance: many

CDR3nt: TGCAGTGTTAGATCGGGACTAGCGGGGGCCTACGAGCAGTACTTC
CDR3aa: CSVRSGLAGAYEQYF
j_gene: TRBJ2-7
v_gene: TRBV20-1
d_gene: TRBD2
abundance: -

CDR3nt: TGTGCCAGCAGCTTGGACACCCACTACGAGCAGTACTTC
CDR3aa: CASSLDTHYEQYF
j_gene: TRBJ2-7
v_gene: TRBV5-6
d_gene: -
abundance: few

CDR3nt: TGTGCCACCAGTGACCGAACCGGGACTAGTGTCGCAGATACGCAGTATTTT
CDR3aa: CATSDRTGTSVADTQYF
j_gene: TRBJ2-3
v_gene: TRBV24-1
d_gene: TRBD2
abundance: many

CDR3nt: TGTGCCAGCAGCTCGGGACAGGAGAGCTCCTACGAGCAGTACTTC
CDR3aa: CASSSGQESSYEQYF
j_gene: TRBJ2-7
v_gene: TRBV7-9
d_gene: TRBD1
abundance: many

CDR3nt: TGTGCCAGCAGTGAACCCATAAGCGAGCAGTACTTC
CDR3aa: CASSEPISEQYF
j_gene: TRBJ2-7
v_gene: TRBV6-1
d_gene: -
abundance: few

CDR3nt: TGTGCCAGCAGTCTAACCGCAGGGCTCGGAAACACCATATATTTT
CDR3aa: CASSLTAGLGNTIYF
j_gene: TRBJ1-3
v_gene: TRBV6-5
d_gene: -
abundance: -

CDR3nt: TGTGCCAGCGTTCCCGGGGCCCTACTAGCGGGGGGGGCTAACGAGCAGTACTTC
CDR3aa: CASVPGALLAGGANEQYF
j_gene: TRBJ2-7
v_gene: TRBV6-6
d_gene: TRBD2
abundance: -

CDR3nt: TGCAGTGCTAGACCCCCCGCCGGACTAGCACGCGGCTGGAATGAGCAGTTCTTC
CDR3aa: CSARPPAGLARGWNEQFF
j_gene: TRBJ2-1
v_gene: TRBV20-1
d_gene: TRBD2
abundance: -

CDR3nt: TGTGCCAGCACGAGGGATGAGGGCAGGGGGCCTGGCTACACCTTC
CDR3aa: CASTRDEGRGPGYTF
j_gene: TRBJ1-2
v_gene: TRBV11-2
d_gene: TRBD1
abundance: few